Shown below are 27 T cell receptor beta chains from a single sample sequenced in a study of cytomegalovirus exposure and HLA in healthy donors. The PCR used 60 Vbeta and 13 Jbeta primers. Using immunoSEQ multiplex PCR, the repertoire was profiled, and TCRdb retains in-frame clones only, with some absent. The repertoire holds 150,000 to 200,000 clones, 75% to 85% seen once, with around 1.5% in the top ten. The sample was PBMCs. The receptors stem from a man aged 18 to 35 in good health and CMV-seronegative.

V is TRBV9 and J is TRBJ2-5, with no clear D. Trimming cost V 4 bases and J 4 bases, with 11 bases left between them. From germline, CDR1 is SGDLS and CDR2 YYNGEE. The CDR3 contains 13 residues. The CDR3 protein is CASSPPRGETQYF. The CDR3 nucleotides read TGTGCCAGCAGCCCCCCGAGAGGAGAGACCCAGTACTTC.

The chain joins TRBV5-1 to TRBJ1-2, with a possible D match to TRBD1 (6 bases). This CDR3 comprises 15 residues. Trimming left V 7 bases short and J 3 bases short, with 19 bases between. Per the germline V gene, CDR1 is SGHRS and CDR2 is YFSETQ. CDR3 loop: CASGMPGQPDYGYTF. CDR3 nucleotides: TGCGCCAGCGGAATGCCCGGACAGCCTGACTATGGCTACACCTTC.

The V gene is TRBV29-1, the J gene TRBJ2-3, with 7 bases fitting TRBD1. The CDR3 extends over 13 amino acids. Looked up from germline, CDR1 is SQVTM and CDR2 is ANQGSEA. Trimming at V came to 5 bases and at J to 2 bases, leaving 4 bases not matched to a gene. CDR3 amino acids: CSVRDSNTDTQYF. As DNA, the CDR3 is TGCAGCGTTCGGGACAGCAACACAGATACGCAGTATTTT.

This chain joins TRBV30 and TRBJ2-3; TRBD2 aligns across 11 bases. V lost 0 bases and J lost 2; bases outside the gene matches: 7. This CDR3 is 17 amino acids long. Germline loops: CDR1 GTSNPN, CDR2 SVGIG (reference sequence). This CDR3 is CAWSVSRTSGYTDTQYF. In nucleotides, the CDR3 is TGTGCCTGGAGTGTTTCCCGGACTAGCGGGTACACAGATACGCAGTATTTT.

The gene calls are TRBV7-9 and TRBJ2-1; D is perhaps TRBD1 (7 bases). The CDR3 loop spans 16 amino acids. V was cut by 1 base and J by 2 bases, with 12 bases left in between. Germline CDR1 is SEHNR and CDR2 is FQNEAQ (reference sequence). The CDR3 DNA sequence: TGTGCCAGCAGCTTAGGGCAGGGGGGCACCTACAATGAGCAGTTCTTC. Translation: CASSLGQGGTYNEQFF. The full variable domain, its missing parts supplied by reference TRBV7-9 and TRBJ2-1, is DTGVSQNPRHKITKRGQNVTFRCDPISEHNRLYWYRQTLGQGPEFLTYFQNEAQLEKSRLLSDRFSAERPKGSFSTLEIQRTEQGDSAMYLCASSLGQGGTYNEQFFGPGTRLTVL.

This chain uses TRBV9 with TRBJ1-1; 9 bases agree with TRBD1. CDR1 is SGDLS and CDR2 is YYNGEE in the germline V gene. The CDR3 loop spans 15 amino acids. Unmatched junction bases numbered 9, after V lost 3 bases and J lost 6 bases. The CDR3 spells CASSEGAGQGPEAFF. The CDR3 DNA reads TGTGCCAGCAGCGAGGGGGCGGGACAGGGCCCTGAAGCTTTCTTT.

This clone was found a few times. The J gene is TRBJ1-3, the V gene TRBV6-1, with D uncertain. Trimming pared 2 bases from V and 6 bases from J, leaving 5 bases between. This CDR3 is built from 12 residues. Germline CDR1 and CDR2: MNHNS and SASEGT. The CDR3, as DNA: TGTGCCAGCAGTGAACCTCTAAACACCATATATTTT. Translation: CASSEPLNTIYF.

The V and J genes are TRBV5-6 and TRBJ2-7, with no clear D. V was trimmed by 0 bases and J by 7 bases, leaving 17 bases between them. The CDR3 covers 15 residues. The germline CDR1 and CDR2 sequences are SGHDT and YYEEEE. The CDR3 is CASSLGALAGREQYF. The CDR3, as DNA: TGTGCCAGCAGCTTGGGGGCGCTCGCTGGTCGGGAGCAGTACTTC.

CDR3 coding DNA: TGTGCCAGCGCGCCCCGAACTGCGGGTGAGCAGTTCTTC. It encodes CASAPRTAGEQFF. The genes are TRBV7-2 and TRBJ2-1, with D tentatively TRBD2 (5 bases). V dropped 8 bases and J dropped 9 bases, with 17 bases sitting between them. The CDR3 is 13 residues long. Looked up from germline, CDR1 is SGHTA and CDR2 is FQGNSA.

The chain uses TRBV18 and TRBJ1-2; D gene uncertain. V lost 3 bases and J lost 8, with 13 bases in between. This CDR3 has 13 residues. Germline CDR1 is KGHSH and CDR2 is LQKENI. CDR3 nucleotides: TGTGCCAGCTCACCGGATGCCACGGGGGGCTACACCTTC. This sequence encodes CASSPDATGGYTF.

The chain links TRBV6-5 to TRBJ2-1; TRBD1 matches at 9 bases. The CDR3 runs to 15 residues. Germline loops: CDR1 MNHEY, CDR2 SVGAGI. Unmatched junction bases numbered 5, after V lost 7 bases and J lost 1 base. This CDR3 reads CASTPTGGSYNEQFF. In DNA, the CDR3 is TGTGCCAGCACCCCGACAGGGGGTTCCTACAATGAGCAGTTCTTC.

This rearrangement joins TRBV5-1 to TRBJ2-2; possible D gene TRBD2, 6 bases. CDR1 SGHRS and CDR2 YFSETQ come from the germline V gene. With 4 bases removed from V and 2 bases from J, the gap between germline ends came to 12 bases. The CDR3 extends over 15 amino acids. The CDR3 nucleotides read TGCGCCAGCAGCGAAGCGGGTCTCAACACCGGGGAGCTGTTTTTT. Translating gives CASSEAGLNTGELFF.

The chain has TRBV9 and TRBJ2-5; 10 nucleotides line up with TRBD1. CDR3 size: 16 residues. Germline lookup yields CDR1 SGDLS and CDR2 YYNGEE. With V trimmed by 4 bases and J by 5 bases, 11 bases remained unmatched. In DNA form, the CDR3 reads TGTGCCAGCAGCACCGGGACAGGGGTGGGTGCGGAGACCCAGTACTTC. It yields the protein CASSTGTGVGAETQYF.

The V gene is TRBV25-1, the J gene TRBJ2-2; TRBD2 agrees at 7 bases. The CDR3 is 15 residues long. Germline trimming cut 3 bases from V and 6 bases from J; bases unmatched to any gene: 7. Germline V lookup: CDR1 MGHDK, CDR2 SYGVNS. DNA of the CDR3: TGTGCCAGCAGTGATACGCTAGCGGCGGCCGGGGAGCTGTTTTTT. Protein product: CASSDTLAAAGELFF.

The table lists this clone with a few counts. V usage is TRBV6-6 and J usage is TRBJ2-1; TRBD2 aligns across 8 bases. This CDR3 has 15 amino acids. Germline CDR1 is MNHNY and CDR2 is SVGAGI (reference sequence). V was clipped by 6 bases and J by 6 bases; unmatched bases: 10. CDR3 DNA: TGTGCCAGCAGCCAATCAGCGGGGGCCCTCAATGAGCAGTTCTTC. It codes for CASSQSAGALNEQFF.

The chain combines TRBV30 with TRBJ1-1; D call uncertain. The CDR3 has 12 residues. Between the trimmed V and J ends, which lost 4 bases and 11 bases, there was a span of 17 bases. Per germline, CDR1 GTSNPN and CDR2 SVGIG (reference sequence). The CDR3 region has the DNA TGTGCCTGGATCCCCCCGCATTCTGGCGCTTTCTTT. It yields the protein CAWIPPHSGAFF.

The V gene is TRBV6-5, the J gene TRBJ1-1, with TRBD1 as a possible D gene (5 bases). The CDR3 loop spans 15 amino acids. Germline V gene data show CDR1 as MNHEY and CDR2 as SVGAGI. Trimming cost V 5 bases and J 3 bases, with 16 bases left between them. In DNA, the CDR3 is TGTGCCAGCAGTCAACCGGGGGGGAGGCACACTGAAGCTTTCTTT. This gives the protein CASSQPGGRHTEAFF.

CDR3 nucleotides: TGTGCCAGCAGCCTCTTTGATACGCAGTATTTT. Protein: CASSLFDTQYF. This chain connects TRBV11-2 to TRBJ2-3; D is unclear. With 5 bases removed from V and 6 bases from J, the gap between germline ends came to 6 bases. There are 11 residues in the CDR3. From germline, CDR1 is SGHAT and CDR2 FQNNGV.

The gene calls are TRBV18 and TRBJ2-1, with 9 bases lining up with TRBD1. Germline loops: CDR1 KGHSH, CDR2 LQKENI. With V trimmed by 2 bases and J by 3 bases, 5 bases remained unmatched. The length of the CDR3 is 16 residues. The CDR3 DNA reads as TGTGCCAGCTCACCAGGGCCGGGACAGGGCTACAATGAGCAGTTCTTC. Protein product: CASSPGPGQGYNEQFF.

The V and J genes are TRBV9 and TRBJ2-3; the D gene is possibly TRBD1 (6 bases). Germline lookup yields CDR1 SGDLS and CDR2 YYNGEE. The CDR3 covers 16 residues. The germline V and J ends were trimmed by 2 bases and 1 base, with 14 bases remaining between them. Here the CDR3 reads CASSVLQGLGTDTQYF. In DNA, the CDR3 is TGTGCCAGCAGCGTTTTACAGGGTCTTGGCACAGATACGCAGTATTTT.

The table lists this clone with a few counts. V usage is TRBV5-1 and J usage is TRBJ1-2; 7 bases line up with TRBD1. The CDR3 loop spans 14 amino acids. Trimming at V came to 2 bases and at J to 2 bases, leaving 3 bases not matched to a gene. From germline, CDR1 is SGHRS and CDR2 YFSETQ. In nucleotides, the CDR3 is TGCGCCAGCAGCTTAGTAGGGGGCAACTATGGCTACACCTTC. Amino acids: CASSLVGGNYGYTF. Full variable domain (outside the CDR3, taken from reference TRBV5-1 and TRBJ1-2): KAGVTQTPRYLIKTRGQQVTLSCSPISGHRSVSWYQQTPGQGLQFLFEYFSETQRNKGNFPGRFSGRQFSNSRSEMNVSTLELGDSALYLCASSLVGGNYGYTFGSGTRLTVV.

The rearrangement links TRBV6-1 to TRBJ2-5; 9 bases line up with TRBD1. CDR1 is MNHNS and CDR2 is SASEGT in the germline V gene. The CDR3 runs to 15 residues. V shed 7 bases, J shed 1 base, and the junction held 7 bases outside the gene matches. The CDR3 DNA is TGTGCCAGCAACTCCGGGACAGGGCTCCAAGAGACCCAGTACTTC. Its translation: CASNSGTGLQETQYF.

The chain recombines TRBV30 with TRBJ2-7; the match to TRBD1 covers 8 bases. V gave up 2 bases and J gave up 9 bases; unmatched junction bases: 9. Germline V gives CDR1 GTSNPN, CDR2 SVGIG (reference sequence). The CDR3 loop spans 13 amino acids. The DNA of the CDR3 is TGTGCCTGGAGTAACTCAGGGGGCGAAGGGCAGTACTTC. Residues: CAWSNSGGEGQYF.

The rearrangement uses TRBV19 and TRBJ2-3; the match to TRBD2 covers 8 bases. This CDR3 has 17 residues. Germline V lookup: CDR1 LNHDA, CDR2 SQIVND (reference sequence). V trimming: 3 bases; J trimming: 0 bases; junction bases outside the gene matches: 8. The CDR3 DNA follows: TGTGCCAGTAGTATTGGGGTAGCGGGGACCAGCACAGATACGCAGTATTTT. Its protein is CASSIGVAGTSTDTQYF.

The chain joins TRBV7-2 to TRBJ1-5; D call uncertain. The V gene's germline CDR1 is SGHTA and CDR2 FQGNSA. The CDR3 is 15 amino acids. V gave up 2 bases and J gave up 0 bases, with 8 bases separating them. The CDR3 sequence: CASSLSGLSNQPQHF. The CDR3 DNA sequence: TGTGCCAGCAGCTTAAGCGGACTTAGCAATCAGCCCCAGCATTTT.

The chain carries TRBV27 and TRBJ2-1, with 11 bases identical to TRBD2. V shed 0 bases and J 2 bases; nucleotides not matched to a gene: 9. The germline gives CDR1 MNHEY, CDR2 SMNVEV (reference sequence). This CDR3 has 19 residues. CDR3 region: CASSLSPRLAGRTYNEQFF. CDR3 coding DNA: TGTGCCAGCAGTTTATCTCCCCGACTAGCGGGACGGACCTACAATGAGCAGTTCTTC.

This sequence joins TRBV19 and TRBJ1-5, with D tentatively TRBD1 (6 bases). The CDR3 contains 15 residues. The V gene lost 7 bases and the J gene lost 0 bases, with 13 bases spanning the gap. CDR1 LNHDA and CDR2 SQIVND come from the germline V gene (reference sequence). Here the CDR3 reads CASTRGLNSNQPQHF. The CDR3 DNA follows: TGTGCCAGTACCAGGGGCCTCAATAGCAATCAGCCCCAGCATTTT.